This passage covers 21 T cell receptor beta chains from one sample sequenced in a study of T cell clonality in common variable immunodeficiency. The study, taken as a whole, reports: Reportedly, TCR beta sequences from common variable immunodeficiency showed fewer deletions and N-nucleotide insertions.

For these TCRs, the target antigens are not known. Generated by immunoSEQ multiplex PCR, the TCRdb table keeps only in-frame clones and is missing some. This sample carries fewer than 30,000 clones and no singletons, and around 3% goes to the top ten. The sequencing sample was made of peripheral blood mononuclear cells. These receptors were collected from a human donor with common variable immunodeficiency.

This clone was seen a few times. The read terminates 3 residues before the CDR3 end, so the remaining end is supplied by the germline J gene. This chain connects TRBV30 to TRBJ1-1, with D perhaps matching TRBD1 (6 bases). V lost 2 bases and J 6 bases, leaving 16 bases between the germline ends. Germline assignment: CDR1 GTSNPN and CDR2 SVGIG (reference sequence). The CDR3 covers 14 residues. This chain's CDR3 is CAWSPGGTFAEAFF. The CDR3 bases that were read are TGTGCCTGGAGTCCGGGAGGGACATTCGCTGAA.

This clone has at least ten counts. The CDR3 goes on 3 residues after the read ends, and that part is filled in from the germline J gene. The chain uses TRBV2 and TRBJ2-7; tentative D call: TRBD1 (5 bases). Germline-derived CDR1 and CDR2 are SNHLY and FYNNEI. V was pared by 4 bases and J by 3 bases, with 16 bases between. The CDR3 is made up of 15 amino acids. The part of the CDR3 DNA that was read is TGTGCCAGCAGTGGCCAGGGATCTCTCTACTACGAG. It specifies CASSGQGSLYYE. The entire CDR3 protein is CASSGQGSLYYEQYF.

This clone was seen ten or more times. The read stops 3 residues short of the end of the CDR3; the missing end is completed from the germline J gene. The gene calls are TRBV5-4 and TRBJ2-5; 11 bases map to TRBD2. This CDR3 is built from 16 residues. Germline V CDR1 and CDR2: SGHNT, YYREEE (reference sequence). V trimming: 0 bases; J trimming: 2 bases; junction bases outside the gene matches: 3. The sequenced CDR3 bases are TGTGCCAGCAGCTTGGAAGGGACTAGCGGTCAAGAGACC. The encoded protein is CASSLEGTSGQET. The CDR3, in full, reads CASSLEGTSGQETQYF.

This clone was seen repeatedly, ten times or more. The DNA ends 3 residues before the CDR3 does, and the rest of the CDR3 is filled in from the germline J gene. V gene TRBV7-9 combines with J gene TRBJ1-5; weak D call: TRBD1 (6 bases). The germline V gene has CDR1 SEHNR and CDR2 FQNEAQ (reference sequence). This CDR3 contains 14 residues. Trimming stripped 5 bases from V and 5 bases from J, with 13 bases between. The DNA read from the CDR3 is TGTGCCAGCAGCGGGCAGGGGACACATCAGCCC. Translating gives CASSGQGTHQP. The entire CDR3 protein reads CASSGQGTHQPQHF.

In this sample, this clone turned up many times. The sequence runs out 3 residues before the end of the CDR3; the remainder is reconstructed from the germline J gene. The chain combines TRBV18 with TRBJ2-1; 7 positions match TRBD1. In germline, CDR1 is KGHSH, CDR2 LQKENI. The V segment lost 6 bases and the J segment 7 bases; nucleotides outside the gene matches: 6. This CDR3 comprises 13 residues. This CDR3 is CASSPKTGNEQFF. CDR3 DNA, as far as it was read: TGTGCCAGCTCCCCAAAGACAGGGAATGAG.

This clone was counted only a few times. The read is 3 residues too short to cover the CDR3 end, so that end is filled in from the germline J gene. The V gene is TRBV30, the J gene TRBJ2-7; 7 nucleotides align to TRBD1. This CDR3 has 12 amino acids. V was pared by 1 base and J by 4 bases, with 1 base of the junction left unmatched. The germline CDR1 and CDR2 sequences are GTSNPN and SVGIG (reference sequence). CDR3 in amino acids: CAWSGQGYEQYF. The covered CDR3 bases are TGTGCCTGGAGTGGACAGGGTTACGAG.

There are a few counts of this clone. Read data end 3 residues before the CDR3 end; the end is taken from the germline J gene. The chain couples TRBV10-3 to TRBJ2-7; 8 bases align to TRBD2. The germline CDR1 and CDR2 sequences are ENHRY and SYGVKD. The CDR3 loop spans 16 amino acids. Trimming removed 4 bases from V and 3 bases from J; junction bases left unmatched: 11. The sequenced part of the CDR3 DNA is TGTGCCATCAGTGCGCGGGAGGCGGGATCTTTCTACGAG. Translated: CAISAREAGSFYE. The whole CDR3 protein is CAISAREAGSFYEQYF.

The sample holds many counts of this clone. The sequenced CDR3 bases are TGCAGTGCTATGCTAGTGGGACTAGCGAGAGATACG. Translated: CSAMLVGLARDT. The entire CDR3 protein reads CSAMLVGLARDTQYF. The chain joins TRBV20-1 to TRBJ2-3, with TRBD2 matching 10 bases. The CDR3 goes on 3 residues after the read ends, and that part is filled in from the germline J gene. The V segment lost 4 bases and the J segment 5 bases; nucleotides outside the gene matches: 9. CDR1 DFQATT and CDR2 SNEGSKA come from the germline V gene (reference sequence). The CDR3 runs 15 residues.

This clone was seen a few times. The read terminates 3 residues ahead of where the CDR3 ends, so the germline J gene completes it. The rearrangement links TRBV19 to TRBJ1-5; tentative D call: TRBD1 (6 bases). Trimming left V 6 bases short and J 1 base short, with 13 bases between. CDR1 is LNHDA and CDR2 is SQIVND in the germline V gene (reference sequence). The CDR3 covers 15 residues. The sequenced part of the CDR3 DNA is TGTGCCAGTAGCCTCGGGACACTCAGCAATCAGCCC. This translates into CASSLGTLSNQP. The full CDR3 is CASSLGTLSNQPQHF.

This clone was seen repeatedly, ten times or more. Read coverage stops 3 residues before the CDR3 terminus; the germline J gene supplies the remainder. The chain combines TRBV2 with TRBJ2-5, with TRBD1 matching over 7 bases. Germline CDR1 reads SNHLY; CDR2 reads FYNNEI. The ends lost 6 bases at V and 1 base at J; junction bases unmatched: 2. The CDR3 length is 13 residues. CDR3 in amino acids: CASRRDSQETQYF. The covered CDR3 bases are TGTGCCAGCAGAAGGGACAGCCAAGAGACC.

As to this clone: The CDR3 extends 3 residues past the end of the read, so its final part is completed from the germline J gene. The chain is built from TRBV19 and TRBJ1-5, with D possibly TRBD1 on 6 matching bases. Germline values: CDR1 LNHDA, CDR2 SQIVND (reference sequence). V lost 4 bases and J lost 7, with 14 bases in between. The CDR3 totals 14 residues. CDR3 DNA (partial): TGTGCCAGTAGTAACCTGGGGGCTCAACAGCCC. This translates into CASSNLGAQQP. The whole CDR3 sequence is CASSNLGAQQPQHF.

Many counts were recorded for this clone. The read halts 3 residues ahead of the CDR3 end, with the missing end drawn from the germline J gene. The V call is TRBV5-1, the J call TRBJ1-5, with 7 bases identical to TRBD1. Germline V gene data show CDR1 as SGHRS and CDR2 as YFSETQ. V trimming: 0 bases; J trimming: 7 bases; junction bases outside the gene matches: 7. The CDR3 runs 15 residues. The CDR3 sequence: CASSLDRGEGQPQHF. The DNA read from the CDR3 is TGCGCCAGCAGCTTGGACAGGGGTGAGGGGCAGCCC.

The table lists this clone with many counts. CDR3 DNA, as far as it was read: TGTGCCAGCAGTAAAGGGGGCAGCTATGGC. Its translation: CASSKGGSYG. The CDR3 in its entirety is CASSKGGSYGYTF. The V call is TRBV6-1, the J call TRBJ1-2; 7 nucleotides agree with TRBD1. From the germline J gene comes the end of the CDR3, since the read stops 3 residues before it. The CDR3 contains 13 residues. CDR1 and CDR2 (germline): MNHNS, SASEGT. The J segment lost 4 bases and the V segment lost 5 bases, leaving 4 bases of the junction unmatched.

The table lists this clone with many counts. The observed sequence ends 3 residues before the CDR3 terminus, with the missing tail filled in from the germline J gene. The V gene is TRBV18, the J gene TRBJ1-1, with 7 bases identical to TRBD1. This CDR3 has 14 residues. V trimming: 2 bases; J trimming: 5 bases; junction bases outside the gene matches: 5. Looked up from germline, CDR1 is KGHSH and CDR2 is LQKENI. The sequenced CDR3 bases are TGTGCCAGCTCACCAACAGGGGTCGGAACTGAA. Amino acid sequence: CASSPTGVGTE. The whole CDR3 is CASSPTGVGTEAFF. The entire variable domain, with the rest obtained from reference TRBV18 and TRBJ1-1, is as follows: NAGVMQNPRHLVRRRGQEARLRCSPMKGHSHVYWYRQLPEEGLKFMVYLQKENIIDESGMPKERFSAEFPKEGPSILRIQQVVRGDSAAYFCASSPTGVGTEAFFGQGTRLTVV.

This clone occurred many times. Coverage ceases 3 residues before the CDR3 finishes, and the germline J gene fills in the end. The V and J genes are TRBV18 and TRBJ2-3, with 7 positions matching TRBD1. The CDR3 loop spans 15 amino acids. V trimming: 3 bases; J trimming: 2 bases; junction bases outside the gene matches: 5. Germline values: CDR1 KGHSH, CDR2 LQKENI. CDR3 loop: CASSPGQVATDTQYF. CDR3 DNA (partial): TGTGCCAGCTCACCTGGACAGGTCGCCACAGATACG.

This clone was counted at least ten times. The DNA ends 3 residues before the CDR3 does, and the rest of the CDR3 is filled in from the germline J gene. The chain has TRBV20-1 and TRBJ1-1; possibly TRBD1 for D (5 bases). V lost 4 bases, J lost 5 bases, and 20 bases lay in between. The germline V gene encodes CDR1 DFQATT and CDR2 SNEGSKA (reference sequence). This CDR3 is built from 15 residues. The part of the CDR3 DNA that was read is TGCAGTGCTAACTCGAGACAGTCATATCCTACTGAA. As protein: CSANSRQSYPTE. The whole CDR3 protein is CSANSRQSYPTEAFF.

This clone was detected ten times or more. The covered CDR3 bases are TGCAGTGCTAGTCAGGGGGCGCCGTCCCGCGGC. Translation gives CSASQGAPSRG. The whole CDR3 region reads CSASQGAPSRGYTF. The chain joins TRBV20-1 to TRBJ1-2, with 8 bases matching TRBD1. The missing CDR3 end, 3 residues past where the read stops, is filled in from the germline J gene. The CDR3 totals 14 residues. Germline V CDR1 and CDR2: DFQATT, SNEGSKA (reference sequence).

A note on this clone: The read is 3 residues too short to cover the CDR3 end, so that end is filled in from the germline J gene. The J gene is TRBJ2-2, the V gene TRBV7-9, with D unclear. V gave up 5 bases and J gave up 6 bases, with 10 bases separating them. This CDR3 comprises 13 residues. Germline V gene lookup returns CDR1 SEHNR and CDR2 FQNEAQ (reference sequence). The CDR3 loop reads CASSQSYAGELFF. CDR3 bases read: TGTGCCAGCAGCCAGTCATATGCCGGGGAG.

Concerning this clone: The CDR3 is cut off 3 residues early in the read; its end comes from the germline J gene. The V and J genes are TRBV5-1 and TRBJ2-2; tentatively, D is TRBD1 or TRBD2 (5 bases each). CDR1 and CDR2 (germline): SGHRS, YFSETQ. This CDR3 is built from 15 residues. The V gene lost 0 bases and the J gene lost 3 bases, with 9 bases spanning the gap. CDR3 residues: CASSLGGADTGELFF. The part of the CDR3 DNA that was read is TGCGCCAGCAGCTTGGGAGGGGCTGACACCGGGGAG.

The CDR3 DNA, read in part, is TGTGCCAGCAGAGACAGGGTGGGTTCTGAAAAA. Its protein is CASRDRVGSEK. The full CDR3 is CASRDRVGSEKLFF. The chain has TRBV2 and TRBJ1-4, with TRBD1 identical over 7 bases. With the read ending 3 residues before the CDR3 end, the germline J gene is used to fill in that end. CDR1 and CDR2 (germline): SNHLY, FYNNEI. V lost 6 bases, J lost 7 bases, and 8 bases stayed unmatched. There are 14 residues in the CDR3.

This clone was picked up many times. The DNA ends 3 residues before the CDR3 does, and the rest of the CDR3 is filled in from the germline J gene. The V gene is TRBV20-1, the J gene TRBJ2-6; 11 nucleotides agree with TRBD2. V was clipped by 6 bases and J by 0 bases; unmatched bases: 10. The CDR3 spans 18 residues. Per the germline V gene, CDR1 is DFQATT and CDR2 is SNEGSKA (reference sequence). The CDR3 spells CSAKTGTSGRSGANVLTF. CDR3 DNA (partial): TGCAGTGCCAAAACCGGGACTAGCGGTCGCTCTGGGGCCAACGTC.